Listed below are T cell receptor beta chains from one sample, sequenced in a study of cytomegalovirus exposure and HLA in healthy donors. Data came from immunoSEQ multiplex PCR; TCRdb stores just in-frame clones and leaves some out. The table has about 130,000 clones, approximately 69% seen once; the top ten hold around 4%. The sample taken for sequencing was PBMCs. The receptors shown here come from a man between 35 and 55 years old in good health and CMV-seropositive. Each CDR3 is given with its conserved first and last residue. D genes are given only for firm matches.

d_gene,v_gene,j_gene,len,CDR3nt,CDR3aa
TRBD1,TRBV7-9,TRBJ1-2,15,TGTGCCAGCAGCTTAGAGGGACAGGGGTTGCATGGCTACACCTTC,CASSLEGQGLHGYTF
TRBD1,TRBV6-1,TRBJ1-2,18,TGTGCCAGCAGTGAATTCAGGACAGGGGGCTCTCTGAACTATGGCTACACCTTC,CASSEFRTGGSLNYGYTF
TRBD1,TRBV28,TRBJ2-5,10,TGTGCCAGCGGACAGGGGACCCAGTACTTC,CASGQGTQYF
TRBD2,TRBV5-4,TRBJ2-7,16,TGTGCCAGCAGCCCGGGGACTAGCGGGACCCCCGGGGAGCAGTACTTC,CASSPGTSGTPGEQYF
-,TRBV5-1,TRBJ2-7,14,TGCGCCAGCAGTTTAGGACAGAGCCCTAGGGAGCAGTACTTC,CASSLGQSPREQYF
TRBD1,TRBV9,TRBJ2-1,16,TGTGCCAGCAGCGTAGAGGGGACAGGGGGATACAATGAGCAGTTCTTC,CASSVEGTGGYNEQFF
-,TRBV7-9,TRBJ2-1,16,TGTGCCAGCAGCTTATGGTCGGGCGGGGCGAGGAATGAGCAGTTCTTC,CASSLWSGGARNEQFF
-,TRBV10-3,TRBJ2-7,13,TGTGCCATCAGGGCAGGGGCCGCCTACGAGCAGTACTTC,CAIRAGAAYEQYF
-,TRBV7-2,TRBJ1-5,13,TGTGCCAGCAGCTTAGGGGGGGAGAGGCCCCAGCATTTT,CASSLGGERPQHF
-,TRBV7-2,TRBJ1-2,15,TGTGCCAGCAGCTTAGTGTACAGCCTGTGGAATGGCTACACCTTC,CASSLVYSLWNGYTF
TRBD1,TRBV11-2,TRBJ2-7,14,TGTGCCAGCAGCTTAAACAGGGGGACCCACGAGCAGTACTTC,CASSLNRGTHEQYF
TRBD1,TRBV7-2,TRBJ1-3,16,TGTGCCAGCGGAATTATAATGACAGGGGGCGGAAACACCATATATTTT,CASGIIMTGGGNTIYF
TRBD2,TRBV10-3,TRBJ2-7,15,TGTGCCATCAGTGAGGACACTAGCGGGTGGTACGAGCAGTACTTC,CAISEDTSGWYEQYF